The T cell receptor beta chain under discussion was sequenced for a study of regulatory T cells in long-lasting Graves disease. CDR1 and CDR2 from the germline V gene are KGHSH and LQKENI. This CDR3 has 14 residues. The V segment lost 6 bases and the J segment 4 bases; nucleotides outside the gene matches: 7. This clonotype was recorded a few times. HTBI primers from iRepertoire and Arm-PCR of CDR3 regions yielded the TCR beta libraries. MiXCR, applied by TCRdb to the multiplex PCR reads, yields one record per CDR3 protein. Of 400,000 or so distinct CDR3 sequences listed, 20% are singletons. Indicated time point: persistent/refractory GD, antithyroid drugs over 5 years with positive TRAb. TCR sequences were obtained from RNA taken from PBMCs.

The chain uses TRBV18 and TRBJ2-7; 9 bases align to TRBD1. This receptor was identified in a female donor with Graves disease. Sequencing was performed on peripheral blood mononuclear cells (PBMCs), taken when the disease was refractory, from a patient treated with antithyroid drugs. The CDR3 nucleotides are TGTGCCAGCTCTAGGGGACAGGGATTTTACGAGCAGTACTTC. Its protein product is CASSRGQGFYEQYF. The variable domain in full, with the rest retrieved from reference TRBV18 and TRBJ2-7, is NAGVMQNPRHLVRRRGQEARLRCSPMKGHSHVYWYRQLPEEGLKFMVYLQKENIIDESGMPKERFSAEFPKEGPSILRIQQVVRGDSAAYFCASSRGQGFYEQYFGPGTRLTVT.